This T cell receptor (beta chain) was found in a study of spatial heterogeneity in lung cancer. CDR1 and CDR2 (germline): DFQATT, SNEGSKA (reference sequence). The CDR3 length is 14 residues. Trimming shortened V by 1 base and J by 4 bases, and 12 bases separated the two germline ends. The time point denotes: blood at routine non-recurrence follow-up after resection. Whole RNA, which was extracted from tumor, nontumor lung tissue or frozen PBMC, was sequenced without any cell sorting. Each CDR3 protein is one row after TCRdb ran MiXCR on the 5' RACE reads. The table has 25,000 to 35,000 distinct CDR3 sequences, roughly 5.7% seen once.

This sample comprised PBMCs, obtained at follow-up. The rearrangement links TRBV20-1 to TRBJ2-3; D is possibly TRBD2 (6 bases). The TCR was taken from a female donor with early-stage non-small cell lung cancer. CDR3 bases: TGCAGTGCTAGAGCGGGGGTGAACGCAGATACGCAGTATTTT. Encoded protein: CSARAGVNADTQYF.